This T cell receptor (beta chain) was recovered during a study of cytomegalovirus exposure and HLA in healthy donors. The PCR employed 60 Vbeta primers together with 13 Jbeta primers. Only in-frame clones appear in the TCRdb table, and some are missing; sequencing was by immunoSEQ multiplex PCR. The profile covers 150,000 to 200,000 clones, with over 80% appearing a single time and about 1.6% taken by the ten largest. This TCR came from a girl between 10 and 17 years old in good health and CMV-seropositive. Sequencing used PBMCs.

DNA for the CDR3: TGTGCCAGCTCACCAGAGGGTTTTTCACATAATGAGCAGTTCTTC. Protein sequence: CASSPEGFSHNEQFF. The J gene is TRBJ2-1, the V gene TRBV18, with D perhaps matching TRBD2 (5 bases). This CDR3 region has 15 residues. The germline CDR1 and CDR2 sequences are KGHSH and LQKENI. V lost 2 bases and J 7 bases, leaving 15 bases between the germline ends.